Reported below is one T cell receptor beta chain. The antigen is undetermined. The PCR was carried out with 60 Vbeta primers and 13 Jbeta primers. Generated by immunoSEQ multiplex PCR, the TCRdb table keeps only in-frame clones and is missing some. The table gives 60,000 to 75,000 clones; the top ten clones make up about 1.7% of it. The entry originates in a study of cytomegalovirus exposure and HLA in healthy donors. Germline loops: CDR1 SGHDT, CDR2 YYEEEE. The CDR3 spans 16 residues. Losses at the gene ends were 6 bases for V and 7 bases for J; bases not matched to a gene: 15. Overall study findings and caveats: There were several of the most significant clusters that appeared linked to common viral pathogens in a later analysis.

The sequence was collected from a woman in her twenties or thirties in good health and CMV-seronegative. The chain recombines TRBV5-6 with TRBJ1-5; 8 bases are a match to TRBD1. Source material: PBMCs. As DNA, the CDR3 is TGTGCCAGCAACACACACGACAGGGGATCTAACCAGCCCCAGCATTTT. Translating it yields CASNTHDRGSNQPQHF. Supplemented by reference TRBV5-6 and TRBJ1-5, the full variable domain reads DAGVTQSPTHLIKTRGQQVTLRCSPKSGHDTVSWYQQALGQGPQFIFQYYEEEERQRGNFPDRFSGHQFPNYSSELNVNALLLGDSALYLCASNTHDRGSNQPQHFGDGTRLSIL.